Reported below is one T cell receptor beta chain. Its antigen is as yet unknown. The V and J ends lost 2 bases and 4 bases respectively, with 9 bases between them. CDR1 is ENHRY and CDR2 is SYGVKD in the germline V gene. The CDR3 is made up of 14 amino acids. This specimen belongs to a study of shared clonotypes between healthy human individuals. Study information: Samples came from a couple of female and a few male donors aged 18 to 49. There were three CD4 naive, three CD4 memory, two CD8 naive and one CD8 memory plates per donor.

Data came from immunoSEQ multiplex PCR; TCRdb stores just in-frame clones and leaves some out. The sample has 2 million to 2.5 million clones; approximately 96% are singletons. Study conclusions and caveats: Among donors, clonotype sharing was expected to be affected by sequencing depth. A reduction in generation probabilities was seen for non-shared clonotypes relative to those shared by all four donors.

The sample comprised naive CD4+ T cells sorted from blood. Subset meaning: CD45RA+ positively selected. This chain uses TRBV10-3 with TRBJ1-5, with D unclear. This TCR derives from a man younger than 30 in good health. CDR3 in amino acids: CAISEGPANQPQHF. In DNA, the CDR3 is TGTGCCATCAGTGAGGGGCCAGCAAATCAGCCCCAGCATTTT.